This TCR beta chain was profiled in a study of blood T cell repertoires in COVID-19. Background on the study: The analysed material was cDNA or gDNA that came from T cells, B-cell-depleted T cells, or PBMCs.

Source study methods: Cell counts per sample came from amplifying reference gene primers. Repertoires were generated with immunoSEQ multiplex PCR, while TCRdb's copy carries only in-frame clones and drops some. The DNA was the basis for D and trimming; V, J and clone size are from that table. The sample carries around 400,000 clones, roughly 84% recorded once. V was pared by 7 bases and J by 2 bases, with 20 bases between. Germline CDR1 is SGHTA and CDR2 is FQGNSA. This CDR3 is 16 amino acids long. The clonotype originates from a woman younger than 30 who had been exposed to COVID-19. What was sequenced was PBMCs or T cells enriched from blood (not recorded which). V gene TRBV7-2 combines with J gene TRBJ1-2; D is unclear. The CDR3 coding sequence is TGTGCCAGCACCAACTTAGAATCGATCAGGAACTATGGCTACACCTTC. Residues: CASTNLESIRNYGYTF.